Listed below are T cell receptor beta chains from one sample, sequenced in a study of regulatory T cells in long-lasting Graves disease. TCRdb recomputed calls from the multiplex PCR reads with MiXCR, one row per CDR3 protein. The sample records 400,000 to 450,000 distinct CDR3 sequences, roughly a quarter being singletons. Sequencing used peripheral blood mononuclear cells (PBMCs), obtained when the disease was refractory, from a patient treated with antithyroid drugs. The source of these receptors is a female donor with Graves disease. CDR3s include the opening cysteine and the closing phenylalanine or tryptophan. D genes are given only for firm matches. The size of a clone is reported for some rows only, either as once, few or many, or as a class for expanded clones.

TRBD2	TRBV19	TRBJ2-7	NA	CASSSTSGRALAYEQYF	TGTGCCAGTAGCTCGACTAGCGGGAGAGCCCTAGCCTACGAGCAGTACTTC
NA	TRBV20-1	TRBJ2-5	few	CSARDMTLQETQYF	TGCAGTGCTAGAGACATGACATTACAAGAGACCCAGTACTTC
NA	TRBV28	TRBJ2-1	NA	CASTPGQGRKWEQFF	TGTGCCAGCACCCCGGGGCAGGGTAGAAAGTGGGAGCAGTTCTTC
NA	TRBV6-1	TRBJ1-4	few	CASVPVWGTNEKLFF	TGTGCCAGCGTCCCCGTGTGGGGGACTAATGAAAAACTGTTTTTT
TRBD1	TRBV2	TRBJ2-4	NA	CASSRGQGGLANIQYF	TGTGCCAGCAGCCGGGGACAGGGTGGTTTAGCCAACATTCAGTACTTC
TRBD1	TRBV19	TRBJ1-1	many	CASSLRDRGRGNTEAFF	TGTGCCAGTAGTCTTCGGGACAGGGGGCGCGGAAACACTGAAGCTTTCTTT
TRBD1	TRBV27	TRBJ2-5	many	CASSWTGKETQYF	TGTGCCAGCAGTTGGACAGGAAAAGAGACCCAGTACTTC
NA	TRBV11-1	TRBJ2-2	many	CASSLHSAGELFF	TGTGCCAGCAGCCTTCACAGTGCCGGGGAGCTGTTTTTT
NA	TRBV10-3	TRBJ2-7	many	CAISESRGRGSYEQYF	TGTGCCATCAGTGAGTCCCGGGGCAGGGGATCCTACGAGCAGTACTTC
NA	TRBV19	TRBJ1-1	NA	CASILKEGAHAEAFF	TGTGCCAGTATTCTGAAGGAAGGGGCTCACGCTGAAGCTTTCTTT
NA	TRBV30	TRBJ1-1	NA	CAWSGQSGTEAFF	TGTGCCTGGAGCGGACAGTCGGGCACTGAAGCTTTCTTT
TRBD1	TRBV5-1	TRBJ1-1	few	CASSPGTGVMNTEAFF	TGCGCCAGCAGCCCCGGGACAGGAGTCATGAACACTGAAGCTTTCTTT
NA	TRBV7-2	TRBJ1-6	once	CASSLATDHNSPLHF	TGTGCCAGCAGCTTAGCGACAGACCATAATTCACCCCTCCACTTT
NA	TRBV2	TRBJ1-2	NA	CASSADGGQGDGYTF	TGTGCCAGCAGCGCGGATGGTGGGCAGGGAGATGGCTACACCTTC
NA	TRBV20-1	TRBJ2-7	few	CSARDGYGGRPYEQYF	TGCAGTGCTAGAGATGGCTATGGGGGGCGACCCTACGAGCAGTACTTC
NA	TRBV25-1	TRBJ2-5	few	CASSAYRNWQETQYF	TGTGCCAGCAGTGCCTACAGGAATTGGCAAGAGACCCAGTACTTC
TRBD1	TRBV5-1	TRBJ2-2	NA	CASSNRDRDNTGELFF	TGCGCCAGCAGCAACCGGGACAGGGACAACACCGGGGAGCTGTTTTTT
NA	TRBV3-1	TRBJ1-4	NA	CASSQDEGSRLFF	TGTGCCAGCAGCCAAGACGAAGGTTCGAGACTGTTTTTT
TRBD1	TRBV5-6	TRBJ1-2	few	CASSAGQGAYGYTF	TGTGCCAGCAGTGCGGGACAGGGGGCTTATGGCTACACCTTC
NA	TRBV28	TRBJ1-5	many	CASSQPQHF	TGTGCCAGCAGTCAGCCCCAGCATTTT
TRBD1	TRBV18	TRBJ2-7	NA	CASSPTPGQGKYF	TGTGCCAGCTCTCCGACACCGGGACAGGGAAAGTACTTC
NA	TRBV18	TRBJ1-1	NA	CASSPLQTTSNTEAFF	TGTGCCAGCTCACCACTCCAGACCACCTCGAACACTGAAGCTTTCTTT